A single sample gave rise to the 30 T cell receptor beta chains below, sequenced in a study of cytomegalovirus exposure and HLA in healthy donors. The PCR contained 60 Vbeta and 13 Jbeta primers. TCRdb's copy holds only in-frame clones and misses some; the assay was immunoSEQ multiplex PCR. The repertoire holds about 110,000 clones, with approximately 71% as singletons. Sequencing input: PBMCs. These receptors all stem from a woman in her sixties or seventies in good health and CMV-seropositive.

The chain employs TRBV5-1 and TRBJ2-1; D unclear. The CDR3 loop spans 15 amino acids. Per germline, CDR1 SGHRS and CDR2 YFSETQ. Deletions cut 0 bases from V and 0 bases from J, with 7 bases between. The CDR3 nucleotides are TGCGCCAGCAGCTTGGCGTCCTCCTCCTACAATGAGCAGTTCTTC. Translation gives CASSLASSSYNEQFF.

This sequence joins TRBV2 and TRBJ2-5; possible D gene TRBD2, 6 bases. Trimming took 6 bases from V and 6 from J, leaving 11 bases between them. The CDR3 loop spans 12 amino acids. Germline values: CDR1 SNHLY, CDR2 FYNNEI. The CDR3 nucleotides read TGTGCCAGCAGGAATCTAGCGCAGACCCAGTACTTC. As protein: CASRNLAQTQYF.

This clone was counted once. The CDR3 is CASSLAGQMNTEAFF. As DNA, the CDR3 is TGTGCCAGCAGCTTAGCGGGACAAATGAACACTGAAGCTTTCTTT. The chain has TRBV7-8 and TRBJ1-1; a possible D gene is TRBD1 (6 bases). V was cut by 0 bases and J by 0 bases, with 8 bases left in between. CDR1 SGHVS and CDR2 FQNEAQ come from the germline V gene. CDR3 length equals 15 residues.

The V gene is TRBV19, the J gene TRBJ1-1; unclear D gene. The CDR3 consists of 13 residues. Per germline, CDR1 LNHDA and CDR2 SQIVND (reference sequence). The V gene lost 6 bases and the J gene lost 5 bases, with 13 bases spanning the gap. CDR3 protein: CASRNIPRTEAFF. In DNA, the CDR3 is TGTGCCAGTAGAAACATTCCCAGGACTGAAGCTTTCTTT.

This clone was counted only a few times. The chain employs TRBV7-9 and TRBJ2-1, with D possibly TRBD2 on 5 matching bases. The ends were cut back, 1 base at V and 10 bases at J, with 14 bases in the middle. This CDR3 has 14 amino acids. The germline gives CDR1 SEHNR, CDR2 FQNEAQ (reference sequence). The CDR3 nucleotides are TGTGCCAGCAGCTTAGATACCTCTGCTAGCGAGCAGTTCTTC. Amino acids: CASSLDTSASEQFF.

V usage is TRBV4-2 and J usage is TRBJ2-6; D may be TRBD1 (5 bases). The germline V gene encodes CDR1 LGHNA and CDR2 YNFKEQ. With 7 bases removed from V and 5 bases from J, the gap between germline ends came to 15 bases. This CDR3 has 15 residues. CDR3 in amino acids: CASTHSTERANVLTF. CDR3 nucleotides: TGTGCCAGCACCCACTCGACAGAGAGGGCCAACGTCCTGACTTTC.

The chain couples TRBV30 to TRBJ1-1; weak D call: TRBD1 (6 bases). V was shortened by 3 bases and J by 1 base, with 18 bases between the two germline ends. The CDR3 is made up of 16 amino acids. The germline V gene has CDR1 GTSNPN and CDR2 SVGIG (reference sequence). CDR3 region: CAWSNGGRTWNTEAFF. The CDR3 bases are TGTGCCTGGAGCAACGGGGGGCGGACATGGAACACTGAAGCTTTCTTT.

V usage is TRBV4-1 and J usage is TRBJ1-1; 8 bases are a match to TRBD1. CDR1 is MGHRA and CDR2 is YSYEKL in the germline V gene. Trimming cost V 0 bases and J 6 bases; bases outside gene matches: 6. The CDR3 is 15 amino acids. The CDR3 reads CASSQEDRVASEAFF. The CDR3 DNA follows: TGCGCCAGCAGCCAAGAGGACAGGGTCGCATCTGAAGCTTTCTTT.

A single count supports this clone. In DNA, the CDR3 is TGTGCCAGCAGCCCCGGACAGGGTAAAGTGGAGCAGTACTTC. Translation gives CASSPGQGKVEQYF. The chain joins TRBV7-8 to TRBJ2-7; 8 bases map to TRBD1. The CDR3 loop spans 14 amino acids. Germline trimming cut 5 bases from V and 7 bases from J; bases unmatched to any gene: 10. Germline-derived CDR1 and CDR2 are SGHVS and FQNEAQ.

The rearrangement links TRBV4-2 to TRBJ2-1, with D possibly TRBD2 on 7 matching bases. The CDR3 extends over 16 amino acids. Germline values: CDR1 LGHNA, CDR2 YNFKEQ. V was shortened by 1 base and J by 4 bases, with 14 bases between the two germline ends. DNA of the CDR3: TGTGCCAGCAGCCAAGTCTACGGGGGGCCTTACAATGAGCAGTTCTTC. Translated, it gives CASSQVYGGPYNEQFF.

The rearrangement joins TRBV19 to TRBJ1-3, with TRBD1 matching over 12 bases. CDR1 LNHDA and CDR2 SQIVND come from the germline V gene (reference sequence). Unmatched junction bases numbered 4, after V lost 3 bases and J lost 4 bases. The CDR3 is 16 amino acids. As DNA, the CDR3 is TGTGCCAGTAGTATGGGGACAGGGGGCGGAGGAAACACCATATATTTT. This encodes CASSMGTGGGGNTIYF. Variable domain in full (rest from reference TRBV19 and TRBJ1-3): DGGITQSPKYLFRKEGQNVTLSCEQNLNHDAMYWYRQDPGQGLRLIYYSQIVNDFQKGDIAEGYSVSREKKESFPLTVTSAQKNPTAFYLCASSMGTGGGGNTIYFGEGSWLTVV.

This clone was recorded a few times. The genes are TRBV18 and TRBJ1-3, with TRBD1 matching 7 bases. Germline V gene sequence: CDR1 KGHSH, CDR2 LQKENI. The CDR3 has 15 residues. The trim removed 4 bases at V and 0 bases at J, leaving 3 bases unmatched. The CDR3 bases are TGTGCCAGCTCACAGGGACAGTACTCTGGAAACACCATATATTTT. This sequence encodes CASSQGQYSGNTIYF.

The chain carries TRBV25-1 and TRBJ1-1; the match to TRBD1 covers 7 bases. The V gene's germline CDR1 is MGHDK and CDR2 SYGVNS. This CDR3 is 15 amino acids long. J was trimmed by 0 bases and V by 2 bases; bases with no gene match: 3. The CDR3 DNA reads TGTGCCAGCAGTGAAGTCGGACAGGTGAACACTGAAGCTTTCTTT. It translates to CASSEVGQVNTEAFF.

The chain uses TRBV6-1 and TRBJ1-2; 9 nucleotides agree with TRBD1. In germline, CDR1 is MNHNS, CDR2 SASEGT. The junction had 6 bases not matched to a gene; V was cut back by 3 bases and J by 7 bases. The CDR3 has 14 amino acids. The CDR3 here is CASSEATGGSGYTF. The CDR3 DNA follows: TGTGCCAGCAGTGAGGCAACAGGGGGCTCTGGCTACACCTTC.

This chain connects TRBV5-1 to TRBJ2-7; maybe TRBD2 (6 bases). V lost 2 bases, J lost 5 bases, and 14 bases lay in between. CDR3 size: 14 residues. In germline, CDR1 is SGHRS, CDR2 YFSETQ. CDR3 region: CASSFLQGGNEQYF. As DNA, the CDR3 is TGCGCCAGCAGCTTCCTCCAGGGAGGCAACGAGCAGTACTTC. Full variable domain (outside the CDR3, taken from reference TRBV5-1 and TRBJ2-7): KAGVTQTPRYLIKTRGQQVTLSCSPISGHRSVSWYQQTPGQGLQFLFEYFSETQRNKGNFPGRFSGRQFSNSRSEMNVSTLELGDSALYLCASSFLQGGNEQYFGPGTRLTVT.

Of note for this clone: Other DNA sequences from this sample encode an identical CDR3 as well. CDR3 in DNA: TGTGCCAGCTCAAGGGACAGGGCCTACGAGCAGTACTTC. It specifies CASSRDRAYEQYF. The chain is built from TRBV18 and TRBJ2-7; 9 bases line up with TRBD1. The CDR3 is 13 residues long. Germline V lookup: CDR1 KGHSH, CDR2 LQKENI. Trimming took 5 bases from V and 2 from J; bases not matched to a gene: 1.

This clone has only one observation. CDR3 protein: CASRGQGHTEAFF. DNA for the CDR3: TGTGCCAGCAGGGGACAGGGCCACACTGAAGCTTTCTTT. V and J are TRBV7-9 and TRBJ1-1, with 9 nucleotides matching TRBD1. CDR3 size: 13 residues. The J segment lost 3 bases and the V segment lost 6 bases, leaving 2 bases of the junction unmatched. Germline-derived CDR1 and CDR2 are SEHNR and FQNEAQ (reference sequence).

This clone was recorded once. V usage is TRBV7-2 and J usage is TRBJ2-1; TRBD2 might be the D (6 bases). Germline CDR1 is SGHTA and CDR2 is FQGNSA. The CDR3 sequence is 16 residues long. Trimming removed 6 bases from V and 3 bases from J, with 18 bases in between. CDR3 sequence: CASSLGGTLNYNEQFF. The CDR3 region has the DNA TGTGCCAGCAGTCTCGGCGGGACCCTTAACTACAATGAGCAGTTCTTC.

The chain uses TRBV7-9 and TRBJ1-1; D gene ambiguous. V was pared by 5 bases and J by 5 bases, with 15 bases between. Germline V gene sequence: CDR1 SEHNR, CDR2 FQNEAQ (reference sequence). This CDR3 contains 14 residues. The CDR3: CASSRIGLGTEAFF. CDR3 nucleotide sequence: TGTGCCAGCAGCCGTATAGGACTCGGAACTGAAGCTTTCTTT.

This chain links TRBV6-6 with TRBJ1-1; TRBD1 matches at 8 bases. The length of the CDR3 is 15 residues. V was clipped by 0 bases and J by 6 bases; unmatched bases: 6. Germline V gives CDR1 MNHNY, CDR2 SVGAGI (reference sequence). The CDR3: CASSYSPGGGAEAFF. The CDR3 DNA sequence: TGTGCCAGCAGTTACTCTCCAGGGGGCGGTGCTGAAGCTTTCTTT.

In this sample, this clone turned up a few times. The chain combines TRBV6-6 with TRBJ1-1; 7 nucleotides agree with TRBD1. From germline, CDR1 is MNHNY and CDR2 SVGAGI (reference sequence). CDR3 length: 14 residues. V was pared by 6 bases and J by 3 bases, with 7 bases of the junction left unmatched. The DNA for the CDR3 is TGTGCCAGCAGAGGGTGGCAGGGGGACACTGAAGCTTTCTTT. Translation gives CASRGWQGDTEAFF.

The chain joins TRBV4-1 to TRBJ2-5, with 8 positions matching TRBD1. V trimming: 1 base; J trimming: 0 bases; junction bases outside the gene matches: 16. Germline V CDR1 and CDR2: MGHRA, YSYEKL. CDR3 length: 20 amino acids. CDR3 amino acids: CASSQGDRRNTAAYQETQYF. The CDR3 DNA is TGCGCCAGCAGCCAAGGGGACAGGCGGAACACTGCTGCTTACCAAGAGACCCAGTACTTC.

The chain links TRBV18 to TRBJ2-1; 12 bases line up with TRBD2. CDR1 KGHSH and CDR2 LQKENI come from the germline V gene. Trimming removed 3 bases from V and 7 bases from J; junction bases left unmatched: 7. There are 16 residues in the CDR3. CDR3 coding DNA: TGTGCCAGCTCACCTCTAGCGGGGGGGACCGGGAATGAGCAGTTCTTC. Translated: CASSPLAGGTGNEQFF.

This clone has just one count. This sequence joins TRBV27 and TRBJ1-2; D not certain. The CDR3 spans 12 residues. Germline loops: CDR1 MNHEY, CDR2 SMNVEV (reference sequence). Trimming stripped 6 bases from V and 3 bases from J, with 8 bases between. Here the CDR3 reads CASRGGYYGYTF. CDR3 bases: TGTGCCAGCAGGGGAGGGTACTATGGCTACACCTTC.

In its sample, this clone was seen once. CDR3 in DNA: TGCGCCAGCAGCTATAGCCCCTACAATGAGCAGTTCTTC. It encodes CASSYSPYNEQFF. V usage is TRBV5-1 and J usage is TRBJ2-1; D call uncertain. Germline-derived CDR1 and CDR2 are SGHRS and YFSETQ. The CDR3 covers 13 residues. V was clipped by 3 bases and J by 2 bases, with 6 bases between them.

As for this clone: Its ends do not fully match the called genes, so a read error is possible. V is TRBV30 and J is TRBJ1-4, with D possibly matching TRBD1 (5 bases). Germline V CDR1 and CDR2: GTSNPN, SVGIG (reference sequence). This CDR3 is built from 14 residues. The CDR3 spells CAGRTRTPGEKLFF. In DNA, the CDR3 is TGTGCCGGGAGGACTCGGACCCCAGGGGAAAAACTGTTTTTT.

The chain joins TRBV2 to TRBJ2-7, with TRBD2 matching 7 bases. Looked up from germline, CDR1 is SNHLY and CDR2 is FYNNEI. J lost 6 bases, V lost 6 bases, and 5 bases had no gene match. This CDR3 is 12 amino acids long. The CDR3 DNA is TGTGCCAGCAGAGGACCGGGGGGCGAGCAGTACTTC. Translation gives CASRGPGGEQYF.

The gene calls are TRBV19 and TRBJ1-1; no reliable D call. The germline V gene encodes CDR1 LNHDA and CDR2 SQIVND (reference sequence). Trimming removed 9 bases at V and 5 bases at J, with 13 bases between. The CDR3 totals 12 residues. CDR3 nucleotides: TGTGCCAGCCAATCGAGGACTACTGAAGCTTTCTTT. Amino acids: CASQSRTTEAFF.

J is TRBJ2-2 and V is TRBV9; tentative D call: TRBD1 (5 bases). The ends were cut back, 3 bases at V and 8 bases at J, with 11 bases in the middle. This CDR3 has 13 amino acids. Per germline, CDR1 SGDLS and CDR2 YYNGEE. CDR3 DNA sequence: TGTGCCAGCAGCGGAATGTCAGGGGGGGAGCTGTTTTTT. It codes for CASSGMSGGELFF. Combining the CDR3 with reference TRBV9 and TRBJ2-2 gives the whole variable domain DSGVTQTPKHLITATGQRVTLRCSPRSGDLSVYWYQQSLDQGLQFLIQYYNGEERAKGNILERFSAQQFPDLHSELNLSSLELGDSALYFCASSGMSGGELFFGEGSRLTVL.

The CDR3 is CATQGSGELFF. The DNA of the CDR3 is TGTGCCACCCAGGGGTCAGGAGAGCTGTTTTTT. The chain uses TRBV10-3 and TRBJ2-2; tentatively, D is TRBD1 (6 bases). The germline V and J ends were trimmed by 10 bases and 11 bases, with 14 bases remaining between them. Germline CDR1 is ENHRY and CDR2 is SYGVKD. The CDR3 contains 11 residues.